This TCR beta chain is drawn from a study of identical twins. General study findings and limits: Carriage of fewer insertions was seen in abundant cord blood beta clonotypes, whereas memory repertoires showed none. Out-of-frame alpha sequences shared by twins showed excess low generation probability.

Unique molecular identifiers were present on cDNA, and template switching added a universal primer site. One entry per CDR3 protein, called by TCRdb with MiXCR from the 5' RACE reads. The repertoire includes roughly 1.6 million distinct CDR3 sequences, about 32% of them detected once, and 0.27% sits in the top ten. CDR3 size: 19 residues. J lost 0 bases, V lost 0 bases, and 12 bases had no gene match. Germline V gives CDR1 MGHDK, CDR2 SYGVNS. This clonotype has more than one count but fewer than ten. Its antigen is unidentified. The J gene is TRBJ1-2, the V gene TRBV25-1; 8 bases are shared with TRBD1. The sample was cord blood. The TCR comes from a newborn girl in good health. CDR3 residues: CASSEYSRAGGETNYGYTF. The CDR3 DNA sequence: TGTGCCAGCAGTGAATATAGTCGGGCAGGGGGCGAAACTAACTATGGCTACACCTTC.